This T cell receptor beta chain was found in a study of blood T cells in healthy people across ages. General study results and limits: Not knowing donor CMV status may have confounded expanded clonotype changes. Both higher diversity and more naive CD4+ cells marked long-lived donors when set against aged donors.

It was with a sample-barcoded 5' primer and a J-beta primer mix that a second PCR of about 7 to 12 cycles was run. TCRdb passed the 5' RACE reads through MiXCR, listing each CDR3 protein once. This table holds 1.5 million to 2 million distinct CDR3 sequences, 28% found once. On this clonotype: What it recognizes is unknown.

Whenever a sample was processed, at least 6 million PBMCs were isolated. CDR1 LNHNV and CDR2 YYDKDF come from the germline V gene (reference sequence). The V end was cut by 1 base, the J end by 4 bases, with 10 bases between. CDR3 size: 14 residues. The sequenced material came from blood. The chain uses TRBV15 and TRBJ1-1; no firm D call. This receptor was obtained from a woman in her 30s in good health. For the CDR3, the DNA is TGTGCCACCAGCAGAGTTCGGGATCTCACTGAAGCTTTCTTT. Residues: CATSRVRDLTEAFF. The full variable domain, with the rest looked up from reference TRBV15 and TRBJ1-1, is DAMVIQNPRYQVTQFGKPVTLSCSQTLNHNVMYWYQQKSSQAPKLLFHYYDKDFNNEADTPDNFQSRRPNTSFCFLDIRSPGLGDTAMYLCATSRVRDLTEAFFGQGTRLTVV.